This T cell receptor beta chain stems from a study of blood T cells in healthy people across ages. This clonotype was observed a handful of times. Together with a sample-barcoded 5' primer, a J-beta primer mix was included in a second PCR lasting about 6 to 12 cycles. TCRdb fed the 5' RACE reads into MiXCR, producing one record per CDR3 protein. The sample contains around 820,000 distinct CDR3 sequences, more than 20% of which appear only once. Staff drew roughly 10 milliliters of peripheral blood from each donor. Separately, the same data were catalogued under a study of T cells of mothers and their children. That paper adds: Donation was provided by three healthy Caucasian mothers along with their six children. Each mother yielded more than 8 million TCR beta CDR3 reads. Each child yielded millions of reads. Inherited differences only slightly affect thymic shaping of TCR recombination output.

The receptor's source is a boy between 5 and 17 years old in good health. Sequenced material: blood.

The CDR3 spells CASSPRLNPSNEQFF. As DNA, the CDR3 is TGCGCCAGCAGCCCGAGACTGAATCCCAGCAATGAGCAGTTCTTC. This chain uses TRBV4-3 with TRBJ2-1; the D is unclear. The germline V gene encodes CDR1 LGHNA and CDR2 YSLEER. This CDR3 is 15 amino acids long. The germline V and J ends were trimmed by 4 bases and 6 bases, with 16 bases remaining between them.